What follows are 18 T cell receptor beta chains derived from one specimen sequenced in a study of identical twins. Each CDR3 protein is one row after TCRdb ran MiXCR on the 5' RACE reads. The sample includes 1.5 million to 2 million distinct CDR3 sequences, under 35% of them seen just once. The sequencing input was cord blood. Receptors were obtained from a newborn girl in good health.

This chain links TRBV6-5 with TRBJ2-1, with D tentatively TRBD2 (5 bases). The germline V gene has CDR1 MNHEY and CDR2 SVGAGI. V lost 4 bases, J lost 7 bases, and 14 bases lay in between. There are 14 residues in the CDR3. The CDR3 region has the DNA TGTGCCAGCAGTTTCGGGAATTTAGGGAATGAGCAGTTCTTC. Its translation: CASSFGNLGNEQFF.

A note on this clonotype: A much larger clone lies one base from this, so it may be a read error. The rearrangement links TRBV29-1 to TRBJ2-1, with 11 bases matching TRBD2. The DNA end lines up better with TRBJ2-7; the J call may be wrong. The CDR3 is made up of 14 amino acids. Germline V lookup: CDR1 SQVTM, CDR2 ANQGSEA. The CDR3 loop is CSVTSGSSYNEQYF. The CDR3 bases are TGCAGCGTTACTAGCGGGAGCTCCTACAATGAGCAGTACTTC.

A word on this clonotype: The junction departs from germline at one end; a sequencing error may be responsible. The chain recombines TRBV6-1 with TRBJ1-6, with unresolved D. This CDR3 contains 14 residues. CDR1 is MNHNS, CDR2 SASEGT, per germline. The CDR3 region has the DNA TGTGCCAGCAGGGAGACACGGAGTAATTCACCCCCCCACTTT. The encoded protein is CASRETRSNSPPHF.

As to this clonotype: A much larger clone is a single base away; this may be a read error. This chain's CDR3 is CASSLREDSPLHF. In DNA form, the CDR3 reads TGTGCCAGCAGCTTAAGGGAAGATTCACCCCTCCACTTT. The chain is built from TRBV7-6 and TRBJ1-6; D unresolved. Trimming shortened V by 2 bases and J by 8 bases, and 7 bases separated the two germline ends. The CDR3 has 13 residues. Germline lookup yields CDR1 SGHVS and CDR2 FNYEAQ.

The rearrangement joins TRBV15 to TRBJ2-1; D gene unclear. The CDR3 is 15 amino acids. With 0 bases removed from V and 0 bases from J, the gap between germline ends came to 6 bases. From germline, CDR1 is LNHNV and CDR2 YYDKDF (reference sequence). The CDR3 DNA sequence: TGTGCCACCAGCAGAGACCTCGCCTCCTACAATGAGCAGTTCTTC. This sequence encodes CATSRDLASYNEQFF.

Only a few counts were recorded for this clonotype. The CDR3 region has the DNA TGCAGTGCTAGAGGGGGGCAGAGGACTGAAGCTTTCTTT. This sequence encodes CSARGGQRTEAFF. The chain combines TRBV20-1 with TRBJ1-1; possible D gene TRBD1, 6 bases. Germline loops: CDR1 DFQATT, CDR2 SNEGSKA (reference sequence). CDR3 length: 13 residues. V lost 1 base and J lost 5, with 11 bases in between.

This clonotype was observed a few times. This chain connects TRBV14 to TRBJ2-1; no definite D call. Germline V lookup: CDR1 SGHDN, CDR2 FVKESK. Trimming took off 0 bases at V and 0 bases at J, with 18 bases between the two ends. The CDR3 has 19 amino acids. DNA of the CDR3: TGTGCCAGCAGCCAAGAGCCTGGGCCTGCCTTGAGCTCCTACAATGAGCAGTTCTTC. Translation: CASSQEPGPALSSYNEQFF.

This clonotype was counted a few times. The chain is built from TRBV5-1 and TRBJ2-1, with 9 bases matching TRBD1. J lost 4 bases, V lost 3 bases, and 11 bases had no gene match. Germline values: CDR1 SGHRS, CDR2 YFSETQ. CDR3 size: 17 residues. For the CDR3, the DNA is TGCGCCAGCAGCTCTATATTCGGGACAGGGTCATACAATGAGCAGTTCTTC. Translating it yields CASSSIFGTGSYNEQFF.

This chain joins TRBV27 and TRBJ2-3; no firm D call. The germline gives CDR1 MNHEY, CDR2 SMNVEV (reference sequence). CDR3 length equals 15 residues. Trimming removed 7 bases at V and 2 bases at J, with 16 bases between. The CDR3 DNA reads as TGTGCCAGCACCCCTAAATCTAGTTTCACAGATACGCAGTATTTT. It encodes CASTPKSSFTDTQYF.

This clonotype was counted only a few times. The chain carries TRBV6-5 and TRBJ2-5; unclear D gene. Per germline, CDR1 MNHEY and CDR2 SVGAGI. The CDR3 runs to 15 residues. Trimming took 0 bases from V and 0 from J, leaving 8 bases between them. The CDR3 bases are TGTGCCAGCAGTTACTCGAAAGTAAACCAAGAGACCCAGTACTTC. Its translation: CASSYSKVNQETQYF.

The genes are TRBV28 and TRBJ2-3; D is undetermined. The CDR3 has 16 amino acids. Germline CDR1 MDHEN, CDR2 SYDVKM. The V and J ends lost 4 bases and 0 bases respectively, with 14 bases between them. The CDR3 bases are TGTGCCAGCAGTTCTTGGCGGAGAACTAGCACAGATACGCAGTATTTT. This translates into CASSSWRRTSTDTQYF.

This clonotype was recorded a few times. The chain has TRBV27 and TRBJ2-7, with D perhaps TRBD2 (6 bases). Germline V lookup: CDR1 MNHEY, CDR2 SMNVEV (reference sequence). Trimming cost V 5 bases and J 3 bases, with 20 bases left between them. The CDR3 runs 16 residues. The CDR3 protein is CASSPRLVVGYYEQYF. CDR3 DNA: TGTGCCAGCAGTCCCCGACTAGTTGTCGGCTACTACGAGCAGTACTTC.

This clonotype was seen a handful of times. V usage is TRBV28 and J usage is TRBJ2-5; 7 nucleotides agree with TRBD2. CDR1 and CDR2 (germline): MDHEN, SYDVKM. The trim removed 2 bases at V and 1 base at J, leaving 4 bases unmatched. The CDR3 runs 15 residues. CDR3 sequence reads: CASSLELAFQETQYF. DNA for the CDR3: TGTGCCAGCAGTTTAGAACTAGCGTTCCAAGAGACCCAGTACTTC.

This clonotype showed up just a few times. The chain employs TRBV7-2 and TRBJ2-1; the match to TRBD2 covers 10 bases. Trimming at V came to 0 bases and at J to 8 bases, leaving 4 bases not matched to a gene. There are 15 residues in the CDR3. The germline V gene has CDR1 SGHTA and CDR2 FQGNSA. CDR3 nucleotide sequence: TGTGCCAGCAGCTTAGCCCTAGCGGGAGTCTATGAGCAGTTCTTC. This encodes CASSLALAGVYEQFF.

The rearrangement joins TRBV5-1 to TRBJ1-2, with 9 bases that match TRBD1. The CDR3 sequence is 15 residues long. CDR1 and CDR2 (germline): SGHRS, YFSETQ. V lost 1 base, J lost 2 bases, and 3 bases stayed unmatched. The CDR3 DNA sequence: TGCGCCAGCAGCTTGTTACAGGGGGCCAACTATGGCTACACCTTC. Amino acids: CASSLLQGANYGYTF.

This clonotype has ten or more counts. The chain has TRBV10-3 and TRBJ2-5; D gene unclear. The CDR3 consists of 14 residues. Germline CDR1 ENHRY, CDR2 SYGVKD. V lost 4 bases and J 0 bases, leaving 9 bases between the germline ends. This chain's CDR3 is CAISGGAHQETQYF. The DNA of the CDR3 is TGTGCCATCAGTGGAGGCGCCCACCAAGAGACCCAGTACTTC.

This clonotype turned up a few times. The chain carries TRBV3-1 and TRBJ2-7; TRBD2 agrees at 11 bases. V lost 3 bases to trimming and J lost 4 bases; unmatched junction nucleotides: 11. There are 17 residues in the CDR3. Germline-derived CDR1 and CDR2 are LGHDT and YNNKEL (reference sequence). In DNA form, the CDR3 reads TGTGCCAGCAGCCAGCACCAACTAGCGGGAGCGTCTTACGAGCAGTACTTC. Its protein product is CASSQHQLAGASYEQYF.

The chain links TRBV24-1 to TRBJ2-1, with D unresolved. The germline V gene encodes CDR1 KGHDR and CDR2 SFDVKD. The CDR3 is 14 amino acids. Trimming cost V 4 bases and J 6 bases, with 12 bases left between them. The CDR3 nucleotides read TGTGCCACCAGTGACGCATCAGACCCCAATGAGCAGTTCTTC. Residues: CATSDASDPNEQFF.